Following are 11 T cell receptor beta chains from one sample sequenced in a study of shared clonotypes between healthy human individuals. The assay was immunoSEQ multiplex PCR, and TCRdb's table has in-frame clones only and misses some. The sample comprises about 2.3 million clones, 85% to 95% of which are singletons, and around 0.4% rests with the top ten. What was sequenced was naive CD4+ T cells from PBMCs. Subset of the sample: CD45RA+ positively selected. These receptors originate from a man younger than 35 in good health. Some clones in this sample may be carry-over from other donors' samples.

V gene TRBV5-1 combines with J gene TRBJ2-7; 10 bases align to TRBD1. Trimming took 3 bases from V and 4 from J; bases not matched to a gene: 10. This CDR3 comprises 16 residues. Germline V CDR1 and CDR2: SGHRS, YFSETQ. This CDR3 is CASSSQGGTGVYEQYF. In nucleotides, the CDR3 is TGCGCCAGCAGCTCGCAAGGGGGGACAGGGGTGTACGAGCAGTACTTC.

The V gene is TRBV11-2, the J gene TRBJ2-2; D call uncertain. This CDR3 is built from 14 residues. The germline CDR1 and CDR2 sequences are SGHAT and FQNNGV. V lost 0 bases, J lost 4 bases, and 6 bases lay in between. In DNA, the CDR3 is TGTGCCAGCAGCTTAGACTCGTTCACCGGGGAGCTGTTTTTT. Amino acid sequence: CASSLDSFTGELFF. Full variable domain (missing parts from reference TRBV11-2 and TRBJ2-2): EAGVAQSPRYKIIEKRQSVAFWCNPISGHATLYWYQQILGQGPKLLIQFQNNGVVDDSQLPKDRFSAERLKGVDSTLKIQPAKLEDSAVYLCASSLDSFTGELFFGEGSRLTVL.

The V gene is TRBV18, the J gene TRBJ2-5, with D unresolved. The germline gives CDR1 KGHSH, CDR2 LQKENI. This CDR3 comprises 12 residues. V lost 5 bases and J 1 base, leaving 5 bases between the germline ends. CDR3 loop: CASSSSQETQYF. Written as DNA, the CDR3 is TGTGCCAGCTCAAGCTCCCAAGAGACCCAGTACTTC.

This rearrangement joins TRBV11-2 to TRBJ2-7, with D possibly TRBD1 on 6 matching bases. V was cut by 4 bases and J by 3 bases, with 10 bases left in between. There are 13 residues in the CDR3. Germline V lookup: CDR1 SGHAT, CDR2 FQNNGV. The CDR3: CASSYGQHYEQYF. CDR3 nucleotides: TGTGCCAGCAGCTACGGACAGCACTACGAGCAGTACTTC.

Comment on this clone: Other DNA sequences in this sample translate to the same CDR3. The rearrangement uses TRBV6-5 and TRBJ2-2, with 8 bases identical to TRBD2. The germline gives CDR1 MNHEY, CDR2 SVGAGI. The CDR3 covers 13 residues. Trimming cost V 6 bases and J 7 bases; bases outside gene matches: 4. CDR3 in DNA: TGTGCCAGCAGCCGGACTAGCCTCGGGGAGCTGTTTTTT. Translating it yields CASSRTSLGELFF.

CDR3 sequence: CASSKPQGVQPQHF. In DNA form, the CDR3 reads TGTGCCAGCAGCAAACCACAGGGTGTTCAGCCCCAGCATTTT. This chain joins TRBV21-1 and TRBJ1-5; the listed D gene, TRBD1, was not tested against the DNA. TRBV21-1 is described as a pseudogene. This CDR3 contains 14 residues.

In this sample, this clone turned up a few times. The V gene is TRBV6-5, the J gene TRBJ1-2; TRBD1 matches at 7 bases. In germline, CDR1 is MNHEY, CDR2 SVGAGI. The CDR3 is 12 amino acids. J gave up 2 bases and V 11 bases, and 5 bases lay outside the gene matches. The CDR3 loop reads CAAAGGNYGYTF. For the CDR3, the DNA is TGTGCCGCGGCAGGGGGGAACTATGGCTACACCTTC.

The chain links TRBV28 to TRBJ1-5, with a possible D match to TRBD1 (5 bases). The CDR3 extends over 18 amino acids. Germline V gene data show CDR1 as MDHEN and CDR2 as SYDVKM. V was trimmed by 1 base and J by 0 bases, leaving 16 bases between them. The CDR3 bases are TGTGCCAGCAGTTTATACAGGAGGGGCAGCAATAGCAATCAGCCCCAGCATTTT. The encoded protein is CASSLYRRGSNSNQPQHF.

The chain couples TRBV18 to TRBJ1-1; D not resolved. V shed 1 base and J shed 8 bases, with 11 bases lying between them. The CDR3 covers 13 residues. CDR1 and CDR2 (germline): KGHSH, LQKENI. In DNA, the CDR3 is TGTGCCAGCTCACCACTTGACGGCGAGGAAGCTTTCTTT. Translated, it gives CASSPLDGEEAFF.

This clone appeared once. The chain is built from TRBV19 and TRBJ2-2; tentative D call: TRBD2 (6 bases). This CDR3 comprises 14 residues. V lost 8 bases and J lost 0, with 10 bases in between. The germline V gene encodes CDR1 LNHDA and CDR2 SQIVND (reference sequence). CDR3 nucleotides: TGTGCCAGTGGCCCGGGGGCGAACACCGGGGAGCTGTTTTTT. Translated, it gives CASGPGANTGELFF.

The rearrangement uses TRBV19 and TRBJ1-2; maybe TRBD1 (6 bases). This CDR3 is 13 amino acids long. Trimming cost V 9 bases and J 6 bases, with 17 bases left between them. Germline V gives CDR1 LNHDA, CDR2 SQIVND (reference sequence). CDR3 region: CASRTQGRNGYTF. The CDR3 DNA reads as TGTGCCAGCAGAACTCAGGGGAGGAATGGCTACACCTTC.